The 16 T cell receptor beta chains listed next were all sequenced from one sample in a study of shared clonotypes between healthy human individuals. Some clones are missing from TCRdb's copy, which holds only in-frame ones; the method was immunoSEQ multiplex PCR. The sample includes roughly 2 million clones, 90% to 95% of them seen just once. Sample: naive CD4+ T cells sorted from blood. Subset given: CD45RA+ positively selected. The source is a man aged 18 to 30 in good health.

This chain joins TRBV11-2 and TRBJ2-7; a weak D match, TRBD2 (6 bases). The CDR3 is made up of 16 amino acids. Germline assignment: CDR1 SGHAT and CDR2 FQNNGV. The V end was cut by 1 base, the J end by 1 base, with 14 bases between. CDR3 in DNA: TGTGCCAGCAGCTTAGGGAGTAGCGGAGGGTCCTACGAGCAGTACTTC. This sequence encodes CASSLGSSGGSYEQYF.

This chain links TRBV10-2 with TRBJ1-2, with 8 bases aligning to TRBD1. Looked up from germline, CDR1 is WSHSY and CDR2 is SAAADI. This CDR3 is built from 14 residues. Trimming cost V 6 bases and J 5 bases; bases outside gene matches: 8. The CDR3 is CASSRDRQDYGYTF. CDR3 sequence (DNA): TGCGCCAGCAGCCGGGACAGGCAAGATTATGGCTACACCTTC.

This clone showed up just once. The gene calls are TRBV18 and TRBJ1-6; D gene ambiguous. Trimming took 1 base from V and 11 from J, leaving 12 bases between them. Germline values: CDR1 KGHSH, CDR2 LQKENI. This CDR3 is 14 amino acids long. The DNA for the CDR3 is TGTGCCAGCTCACCACGGAGGGCTGAGGCACCCCTCCACTTT. Translation: CASSPRRAEAPLHF.

The chain carries TRBV2 and TRBJ2-2; unclear D gene. V was pared by 4 bases and J by 2 bases, with 11 bases between. The CDR3 has 15 amino acids. Germline V gives CDR1 SNHLY, CDR2 FYNNEI. Here the CDR3 reads CASSGVEGNTGELFF. The CDR3 coding sequence is TGTGCCAGCAGTGGAGTGGAAGGAAACACCGGGGAGCTGTTTTTT.

The chain joins TRBV6-5 to TRBJ1-2, with D unresolved. Germline V gene sequence: CDR1 MNHEY, CDR2 SVGAGI. The CDR3 is 13 amino acids. The ends were cut back, 6 bases at V and 3 bases at J, with 11 bases in the middle. The DNA of the CDR3 is TGTGCCAGCAGCGGACGGGATCACTATGGCTACACCTTC. Translated, it gives CASSGRDHYGYTF.

The chain links TRBV30 to TRBJ1-6; D not resolved. The CDR3 length is 13 residues. CDR1 is GTSNPN, CDR2 SVGIG, per germline (reference sequence). The V end lost 2 bases, the J end lost 8 bases, and 10 bases lay between the germline ends. CDR3 nucleotide sequence: TGTGCCTGGAGTCCCGACTCGGATTCACCCCTCCACTTT. Amino acid sequence: CAWSPDSDSPLHF.

V usage is TRBV7-2 and J usage is TRBJ2-1; 7 nucleotides align to TRBD2. The germline CDR1 and CDR2 sequences are SGHTA and FQGNSA. J lost 3 bases, V lost 0 bases, and 5 bases had no gene match. This CDR3 comprises 16 residues. The CDR3 region has the DNA TGTGCCAGCAGCTTAGCCGCGGCTAGCGGCTACAATGAGCAGTTCTTC. Protein sequence: CASSLAAASGYNEQFF.

The chain combines TRBV27 with TRBJ2-5; D is possibly TRBD1 or TRBD2 (5 bases each). Per the germline V gene, CDR1 is MNHEY and CDR2 is SMNVEV (reference sequence). Between the trimmed V and J ends, which lost 6 bases and 7 bases, there was a span of 12 bases. CDR3 length: 12 residues. The DNA for the CDR3 is TGTGCCAGCAGGGGGGATAGAGGGACCCAGTACTTC. It translates to CASRGDRGTQYF.

This chain uses TRBV6-1 with TRBJ2-3, with 10 bases that match TRBD2. V gave up 4 bases and J gave up 4 bases; unmatched junction bases: 2. In germline, CDR1 is MNHNS, CDR2 SASEGT. The CDR3 is 14 residues long. The CDR3 sequence: CASSAAGGADTQYF. DNA for the CDR3: TGTGCCAGCAGTGCAGCGGGGGGGGCAGATACGCAGTATTTT.

The chain has TRBV30 and TRBJ2-3, with D unresolved. The CDR3 length is 14 residues. Germline V gene sequence: CDR1 GTSNPN, CDR2 SVGIG (reference sequence). Trimming removed 2 bases at V and 0 bases at J, with 9 bases between. The CDR3, as DNA: TGTGCCTGGAGTCTCCCTATTAGCACAGATACGCAGTATTTT. Translating it yields CAWSLPISTDTQYF.

Of note for this clone: Additional DNA sequences in this sample encode the identical CDR3. This chain joins TRBV27 and TRBJ2-7, with 9 bases that match TRBD2. CDR3 length: 15 residues. Losses at the gene ends were 1 base for V and 4 bases for J; bases not matched to a gene: 5. Germline V lookup: CDR1 MNHEY, CDR2 SMNVEV (reference sequence). CDR3 coding DNA: TGTGCCAGCAGTTTATGGGCTAGCGGGGTTTACGAGCAGTACTTC. Encoded protein: CASSLWASGVYEQYF.

V usage is TRBV5-4 and J usage is TRBJ1-3, with 8 nucleotides matching TRBD1. The junction had 11 bases not matched to a gene; V was cut back by 6 bases and J by 3 bases. This CDR3 comprises 16 residues. Germline values: CDR1 SGHNT, CDR2 YYREEE (reference sequence). The CDR3, as DNA: TGTGCCAGCACTATGGGCGCGGGACAGGTTGGAAACACCATATATTTT. This gives the protein CASTMGAGQVGNTIYF.

The rearrangement uses TRBV10-3 and TRBJ2-4, with 7 bases identical to TRBD1. Germline V lookup: CDR1 ENHRY, CDR2 SYGVKD. This CDR3 has 12 amino acids. V was pared by 3 bases and J by 12 bases, with 5 bases of the junction left unmatched. CDR3 bases: TGTGCCATCAGTGATGGGACAGCTAATCAGTACTTC. This translates into CAISDGTANQYF.

V and J are TRBV6-1 and TRBJ2-7, with a tentative D call TRBD1 (6 bases). V lost 4 bases and J 1 base, leaving 11 bases between the germline ends. The CDR3 consists of 14 residues. Germline CDR1 is MNHNS and CDR2 is SASEGT. Here the CDR3 DNA reads TGTGCCAGCAGTGTGCAGGGGAGATCCTACGAGCAGTACTTC. Residues: CASSVQGRSYEQYF.

The V gene is TRBV9, the J gene TRBJ1-1; possibly TRBD1 for D (6 bases). The germline gives CDR1 SGDLS, CDR2 YYNGEE. Trimming stripped 5 bases from V and 2 bases from J, with 10 bases between. This CDR3 spans 13 amino acids. The CDR3 sequence: CASRNRDNTEAFF. The CDR3 DNA sequence: TGTGCCAGCAGGAACAGGGATAACACTGAAGCTTTCTTT.

The rearrangement joins TRBV15 to TRBJ2-2; TRBD2 might be the D (6 bases). Per germline, CDR1 LNHNV and CDR2 YYDKDF (reference sequence). The CDR3 spans 17 residues. V lost 0 bases and J 3 bases, leaving 14 bases between the germline ends. CDR3 loop: CATSRDVWGVDTGELFF. CDR3 coding DNA: TGTGCCACCAGCAGAGATGTTTGGGGGGTCGACACCGGGGAGCTGTTTTTT. Combining the CDR3 with reference TRBV15 and TRBJ2-2 gives the whole variable domain DAMVIQNPRYQVTQFGKPVTLSCSQTLNHNVMYWYQQKSSQAPKLLFHYYDKDFNNEADTPDNFQSRRPNTSFCFLDIRSPGLGDTAMYLCATSRDVWGVDTGELFFGEGSRLTVL.